This entry concerns a single T cell receptor beta chain. This table comes from immunoSEQ multiplex PCR, and its TCRdb copy is limited to in-frame clones, with some not included. Of hundreds of thousands of clones detected, approximately 84% appear once; the ten largest clones hold about 2%. This specimen belongs to a study of blood T cell repertoires in COVID-19. Study as a whole: Spain, Italy and the United States supplied samples that represented acute and convalescent COVID-19. PBMCs, B-cell-depleted T cells, or T cells were the source of the cDNA or gDNA that made up the material.

The CDR3 is 16 residues long. Trimming pared 2 bases from V and 5 bases from J, leaving 19 bases between. The germline V gene has CDR1 SGHRS and CDR2 YFSETQ. The specimen sequenced was peripheral blood. V gene TRBV5-1 combines with J gene TRBJ2-5, with D perhaps TRBD2 (7 bases). This clonotype was sampled from a woman aged 80 or over with acute or convalescent COVID-19. CDR3 sequence: CASSFQGGAGRETQYF. The CDR3 DNA sequence: TGCGCCAGCAGCTTCCAAGGGGGAGCGGGGAGGGAGACCCAGTACTTC.